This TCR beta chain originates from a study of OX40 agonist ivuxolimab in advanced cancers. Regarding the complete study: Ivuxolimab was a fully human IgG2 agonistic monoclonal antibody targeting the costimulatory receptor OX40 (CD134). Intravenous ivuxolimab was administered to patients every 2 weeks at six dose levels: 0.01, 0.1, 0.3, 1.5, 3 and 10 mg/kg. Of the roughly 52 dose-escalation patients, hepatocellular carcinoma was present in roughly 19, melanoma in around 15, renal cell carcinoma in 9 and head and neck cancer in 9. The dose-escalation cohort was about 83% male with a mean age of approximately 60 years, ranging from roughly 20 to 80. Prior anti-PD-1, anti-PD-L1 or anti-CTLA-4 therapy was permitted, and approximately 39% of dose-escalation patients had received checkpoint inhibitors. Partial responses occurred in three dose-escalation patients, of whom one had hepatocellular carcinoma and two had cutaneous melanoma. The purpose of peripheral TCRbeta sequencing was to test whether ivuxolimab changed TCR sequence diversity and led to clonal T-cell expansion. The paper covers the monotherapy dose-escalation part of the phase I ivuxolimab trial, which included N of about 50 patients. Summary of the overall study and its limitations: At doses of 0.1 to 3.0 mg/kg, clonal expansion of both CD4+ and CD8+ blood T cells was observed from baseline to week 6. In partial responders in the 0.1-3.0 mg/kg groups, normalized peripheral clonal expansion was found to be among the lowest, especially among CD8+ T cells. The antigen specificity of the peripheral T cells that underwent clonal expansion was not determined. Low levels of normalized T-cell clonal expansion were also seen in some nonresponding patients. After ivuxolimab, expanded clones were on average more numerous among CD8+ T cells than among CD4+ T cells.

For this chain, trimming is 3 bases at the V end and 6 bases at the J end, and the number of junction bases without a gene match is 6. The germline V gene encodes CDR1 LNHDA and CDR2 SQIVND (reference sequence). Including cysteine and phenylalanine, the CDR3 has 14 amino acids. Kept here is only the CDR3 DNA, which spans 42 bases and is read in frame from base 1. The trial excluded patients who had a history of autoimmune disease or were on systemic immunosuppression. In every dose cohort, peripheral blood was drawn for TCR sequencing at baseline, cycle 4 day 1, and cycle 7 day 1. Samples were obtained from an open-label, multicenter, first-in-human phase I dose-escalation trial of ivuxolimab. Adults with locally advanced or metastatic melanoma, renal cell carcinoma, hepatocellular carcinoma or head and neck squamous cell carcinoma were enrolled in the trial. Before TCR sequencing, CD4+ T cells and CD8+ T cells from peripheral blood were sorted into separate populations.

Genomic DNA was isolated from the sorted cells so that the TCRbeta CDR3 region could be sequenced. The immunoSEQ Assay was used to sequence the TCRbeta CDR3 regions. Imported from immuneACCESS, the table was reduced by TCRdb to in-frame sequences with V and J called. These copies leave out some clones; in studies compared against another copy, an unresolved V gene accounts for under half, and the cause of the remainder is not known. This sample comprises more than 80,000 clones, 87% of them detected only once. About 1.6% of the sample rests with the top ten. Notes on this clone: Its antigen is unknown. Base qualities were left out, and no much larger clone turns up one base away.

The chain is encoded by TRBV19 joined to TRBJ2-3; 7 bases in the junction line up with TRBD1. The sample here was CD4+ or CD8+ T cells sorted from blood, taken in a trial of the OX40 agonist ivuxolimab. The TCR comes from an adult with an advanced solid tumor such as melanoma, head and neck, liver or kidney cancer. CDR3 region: CASSMGPRGDTQYF. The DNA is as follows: TGTGCCAGTAGTATGGGACCCAGGGGGGATACGCAGTATTTT.